This TCR beta chain was sequenced during a study of CD8 T cells in ankylosing spondylitis. Germline trimming cut 6 bases from V and 4 bases from J; bases unmatched to any gene: 11. The CDR3 runs 15 residues. The germline gives CDR1 DFQATT, CDR2 SNEGSKA (reference sequence). This clonotype was counted between two and nine times. TCRdb reprocessed the 5' RACE reads with MiXCR, giving one entry per CDR3 protein. In the table there are 250,000 to 350,000 distinct CDR3 sequences, roughly 20% of which are singletons. The TCR sequence derives from a female donor with ankylosing spondylitis or in good health (not recorded which). The sample taken for sequencing was blood, either unsorted or a sorted T cell fraction (not recorded which). V and J are TRBV20-1 and TRBJ2-1; the match to TRBD2 covers 8 bases. The CDR3 coding sequence is TGCAGTGCCCTTGAGGGGACTAGAAGGTACAATGAGCAGTTCTTC. This translates into CSALEGTRRYNEQFF.